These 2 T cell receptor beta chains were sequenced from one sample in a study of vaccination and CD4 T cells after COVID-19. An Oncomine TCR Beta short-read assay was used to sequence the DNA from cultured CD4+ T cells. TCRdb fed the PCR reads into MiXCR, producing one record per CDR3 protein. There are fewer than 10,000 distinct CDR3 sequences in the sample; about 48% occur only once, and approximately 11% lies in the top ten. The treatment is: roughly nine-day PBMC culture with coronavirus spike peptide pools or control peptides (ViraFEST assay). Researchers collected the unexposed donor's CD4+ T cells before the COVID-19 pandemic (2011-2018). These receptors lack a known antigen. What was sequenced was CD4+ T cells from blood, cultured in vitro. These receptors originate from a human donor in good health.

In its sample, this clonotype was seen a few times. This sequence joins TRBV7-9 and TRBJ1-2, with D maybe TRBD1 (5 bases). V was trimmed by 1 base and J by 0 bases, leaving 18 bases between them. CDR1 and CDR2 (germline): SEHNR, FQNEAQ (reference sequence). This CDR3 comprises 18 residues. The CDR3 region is CASSLGVTRQLTNYGYTF. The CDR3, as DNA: TGTGCCAGCAGCTTAGGGGTTACTCGACAGCTAACTAACTATGGCTACACCTTC.

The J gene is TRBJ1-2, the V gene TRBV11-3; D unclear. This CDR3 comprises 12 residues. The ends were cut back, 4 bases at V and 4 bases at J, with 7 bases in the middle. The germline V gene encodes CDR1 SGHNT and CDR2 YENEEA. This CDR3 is CASSYRGYGYTF. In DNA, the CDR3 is TGTGCCAGCAGCTACCGTGGCTATGGCTACACCTTC. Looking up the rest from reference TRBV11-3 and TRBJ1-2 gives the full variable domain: EAGVVQSPRYKIIEKKQPVAFWCNPISGHNTLYWYLQNLGQGPELLIRYENEEAVDDSQLPKDRFSAERLKGVDSTLKIQPAELGDSAVYLCASSYRGYGYTFGSGTRLTVV.